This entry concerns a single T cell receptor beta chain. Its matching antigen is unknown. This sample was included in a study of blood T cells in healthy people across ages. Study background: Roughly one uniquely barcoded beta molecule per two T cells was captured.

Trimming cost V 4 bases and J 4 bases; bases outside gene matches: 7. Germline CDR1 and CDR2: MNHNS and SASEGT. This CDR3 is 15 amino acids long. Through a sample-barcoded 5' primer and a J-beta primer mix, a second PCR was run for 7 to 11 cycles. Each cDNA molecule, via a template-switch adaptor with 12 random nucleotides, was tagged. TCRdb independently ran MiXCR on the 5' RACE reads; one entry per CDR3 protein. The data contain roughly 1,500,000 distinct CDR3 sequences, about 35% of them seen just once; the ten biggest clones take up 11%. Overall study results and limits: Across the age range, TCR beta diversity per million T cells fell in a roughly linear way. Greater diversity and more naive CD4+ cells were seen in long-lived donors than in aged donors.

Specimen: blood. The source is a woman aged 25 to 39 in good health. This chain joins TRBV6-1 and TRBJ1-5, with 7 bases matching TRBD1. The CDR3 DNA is TGTGCCAGCAGTGGAAACAGGGGAACGAATCAGCCCCAGCATTTT. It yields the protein CASSGNRGTNQPQHF.